The present T cell receptor beta chain was sequenced within a study of post-analysis software for immune sequencing data. This CDR3 is built from 13 residues. Trimming pared 3 bases from V and 5 bases from J, leaving 11 bases between. Germline V gene lookup returns CDR1 SGHVS and CDR2 FNYEAQ. General study points: Relative to controls, patients had five TRBV segments at higher frequency, with TRBV5-6, TRBV5-1 and TRBV20-1 among these.

Only a few counts were recorded for this clonotype. Its antigen is currently unknown. TCR beta cDNA libraries included unique molecular identifiers. Each sample of roughly 0.9 to 11 million input T cells yielded about 500,000 cDNA molecules, so each molecule approximated one T cell. TCRdb ran MiXCR on the PCR reads and lists one entry per CDR3 protein. Of approximately 360,000 distinct CDR3 sequences listed, roughly 38% were seen once; the top ten hold roughly 13%. This clonotype was sampled from a girl aged 10 to 17 with multiple sclerosis. The chain carries TRBV7-6 and TRBJ2-7; possibly TRBD2 for D (5 bases). Sequenced sample: blood. In nucleotides, the CDR3 is TGTGCCAGCAGCTTTCGGGGTAGCCACGAGCAGTACTTC. It codes for CASSFRGSHEQYF. Based on the CDR3 plus reference TRBV7-6 and TRBJ2-7, the full variable domain is GAGVSQSPRYKVTKRGQDVALRCDPISGHVSLYWYRQALGQGPEFLTYFNYEAQQDKSGLPNDRFSAERPEGSISTLTIQRTEQRDSAMYRCASSFRGSHEQYFGPGTRLTVT.